A selection of T cell receptor beta chains follows, all from one sample in a study of blood T cell repertoires in COVID-19. Sequencing was performed with immunoSEQ multiplex PCR; in TCRdb, only in-frame clones are kept and a portion is missing. Found here are about 110,000 clones, approximately 81% of them singletons; the top ten hold approximately 1.5%. Sequences were obtained from peripheral blood. These receptors all come from a man aged 50 to 59 with acute or convalescent COVID-19. Each CDR3 is given with its conserved first and last residue. A D gene is named only where the DNA matches it firmly. The listing skips clone size in some rows; elsewhere it reads once, few, many or a size class.

V gene	J gene	D gene	clone size	CDR3 protein	CDR3 DNA
TRBV19	TRBJ2-2	-	-	CASSIETGVTGELFF	TGTGCCAGTAGTATAGAGACAGGAGTCACCGGGGAGCTGTTTTTT
TRBV11-2	TRBJ2-1	TRBD1	-	CASSLGDRVHNEQFF	TGTGCCAGCAGCTTGGGGGACAGGGTTCACAATGAGCAGTTCTTC
TRBV11-1	TRBJ1-6	-	-	CASSLLSNSPLHF	TGTGCCAGCAGCTTACTCTCGAATTCACCCCTCCACTTT
TRBV9	TRBJ1-2	TRBD1	-	CASSAGTVGYGYTF	TGTGCCAGCAGCGCCGGGACAGTCGGCTATGGCTACACCTTC
TRBV24-1	TRBJ1-2	TRBD1	-	CATSDSGGRGYGYTF	TGTGCCACCAGTGATTCAGGGGGCCGGGGCTATGGCTACACCTTC
TRBV30	TRBJ2-3	-	-	CAWSPRQHTDTQYF	TGTGCCTGGAGTCCCCGACAGCACACAGATACGCAGTATTTT
TRBV6-1	TRBJ2-1	-	-	CASSETMAGAGRIEQFF	TGTGCCAGCAGTGAAACGATGGCGGGGGCAGGGCGGATTGAGCAGTTCTTC
TRBV5-1	TRBJ2-1	-	-	CASSSLGTTNNEQFF	TGCGCCAGCAGCTCTCTCGGGACAACAAACAATGAGCAGTTCTTC
TRBV2	TRBJ2-3	-	-	CASSSFREDTQYF	TGTGCCAGCAGTTCCTTCAGGGAAGATACGCAGTATTTT
TRBV2	TRBJ2-2	TRBD2	-	CASTQAGGRAGELFF	TGTGCCAGCACCCAAGCGGGGGGGCGGGCCGGGGAGCTGTTTTTT
TRBV20-1	TRBJ1-2	-	-	CSASLGQSDYGYTF	TGCAGTGCTAGTCTTGGGCAGTCGGACTATGGCTACACCTTC
TRBV3-1/TRBV3-2	TRBJ1-3	-	-	CASSSGGLGNTIYF	TGTGCCAGCAGCTCCGGGGGGCTGGGAAACACCATATATTTT
TRBV7-2	TRBJ1-1	-	-	CASRPRLQGPEAFF	TGTGCCAGCAGGCCGCGACTACAGGGCCCTGAAGCTTTCTTT
TRBV21-1	TRBJ1-5	-	-	CASSKVSRDRGWPQHF	TGTGCCAGCAGCAAAGTATCTAGGGACAGGGGATGGCCCCAGCATTTT
TRBV15	TRBJ1-3	-	-	CATSRDFDLADTIYF	TGTGCCACCAGCAGGGATTTCGACTTGGCAGACACCATATATTTT
TRBV6-6	TRBJ2-5	-	-	CASTRLVRETQYF	TGTGCCAGCACTAGACTAGTTCGCGAGACCCAGTACTTC
TRBV18	TRBJ1-1	-	-	CASSPFRGLDTEAFF	TGTGCCAGCTCACCCTTTAGGGGGTTGGACACTGAAGCTTTCTTT
TRBV28	TRBJ2-2	TRBD1	-	CASRPDRGTGELFF	TGTGCCAGCAGACCAGACAGGGGAACCGGGGAGCTGTTTTTT
TRBV28	TRBJ2-7	-	-	CASSTHLQVPYYEQYF	TGTGCCAGCAGTACCCACCTCCAGGTCCCATACTACGAGCAGTACTTC
TRBV6-5	TRBJ2-3	TRBD1	once	CASSYSRGIGTDTQYF	TGTGCCAGCAGTTACAGCAGGGGGATTGGCACAGATACGCAGTATTTT
TRBV6-5	TRBJ1-2	TRBD1	-	CASSYSDRGGYTF	TGTGCCAGCAGTTACTCGGACAGGGGAGGCTACACCTTC
TRBV19	TRBJ1-4	-	-	CASSPGRGNEKLFF	TGTGCCAGTAGCCCCGGGAGGGGTAATGAAAAACTGTTTTTT
TRBV4-1	TRBJ1-6	-	-	CASSQVETGRDSPLHF	TGCGCCAGCAGCCAAGTGGAAACAGGGAGGGATTCACCCCTCCACTTT
TRBV5-1	TRBJ2-1	TRBD2	-	CASSSGTSSYNEQFF	TGCGCCAGCAGCTCCGGGACTAGCTCCTACAATGAGCAGTTCTTC
TRBV11-2	TRBJ2-3	-	-	CAATGGPDTQYF	TGTGCCGCAACCGGGGGGCCTGATACGCAGTATTTT
TRBV9	TRBJ1-3	-	few	CASSVDYSGNTIYF	TGTGCCAGCAGCGTAGACTACTCTGGAAACACCATATATTTT
TRBV6-5	TRBJ1-3	TRBD1	-	CASRWDRLKRNTIYF	TGTGCCAGCAGATGGGACAGATTAAAAAGAAACACCATATATTTT
TRBV29-1	TRBJ1-1	-	-	CSAQGRLNTEAFF	TGCAGCGCCCAGGGTCGGCTGAACACTGAAGCTTTCTTT
TRBV7-9	TRBJ1-1	-	-	CASSKTGTEAFF	TGTGCCAGCAGCAAGACGGGTACTGAAGCTTTCTTT
TRBV6-5	TRBJ2-7	-	-	CASSPKSRVYEQYF	TGTGCCAGCAGTCCCAAGAGCAGGGTCTACGAGCAGTACTTC
TRBV27	TRBJ1-6	-	once	CASSPLNSPLHF	TGTGCCAGCAGTCCCTTAAATTCACCCCTCCACTTT
TRBV5-8	TRBJ2-7	TRBD1	-	CASSFRQGRSYEQYF	TGTGCCAGCAGCTTTCGACAGGGGCGGTCCTACGAGCAGTACTTC
TRBV11-2	TRBJ1-5	TRBD1	-	CASSLGGGWDQPQHF	TGTGCCAGCAGCTTAGGAGGGGGCTGGGATCAGCCCCAGCATTTT
TRBV5-1	TRBJ1-1	-	-	CASSLIQGDTEAFF	TGCGCCAGCAGCTTGATCCAGGGCGACACTGAAGCTTTCTTT
TRBV29-1	TRBJ2-7	-	-	CSVETDRPTYEQYF	TGCAGCGTTGAAACCGACAGGCCAACCTACGAGCAGTACTTC
TRBV9	TRBJ2-3	TRBD2	-	CASSAWGGGAADTQYF	TGTGCCAGCAGCGCCTGGGGCGGGGGGGCCGCAGATACGCAGTATTTT
TRBV11-2	TRBJ1-4	-	-	CASSLGTGEKLFF	TGTGCCAGCAGCTTGGGCACAGGGGAAAAACTGTTTTTT
TRBV5-4	TRBJ2-7	TRBD2	-	CASSSSGGVSQQYF	TGTGCCAGCAGCTCGAGCGGGGGGGTTTCTCAGCAGTACTTC